One sample yielded the 5 T cell receptor beta chains listed below, sequenced in a study of T cells after yellow fever vaccination. TCRdb recomputed calls from the 5' RACE reads with MiXCR, one row per CDR3 protein. Among fewer than 400,000 distinct CDR3 sequences listed, about 10% were seen once. The sample here was CD4+ T cells sorted from PBMCs, taken 45 days after the yellow fever booster vaccination. The origin of the receptors is a man between 18 and 35 years old who received the YFV17D yellow fever vaccine.

This rearrangement joins TRBV4-2 to TRBJ1-1, with D perhaps TRBD1 (5 bases). V was cut by 3 bases and J by 8 bases, with 19 bases left in between. The CDR3 contains 15 residues. CDR1 LGHNA and CDR2 YNFKEQ come from the germline V gene. The CDR3 region has the DNA TGTGCCAGCAGCCAGGACGTGAGGCCGGGGCCCGAAGCTTTCTTT. It translates to CASSQDVRPGPEAFF.

This clonotype was detected many times. The chain recombines TRBV6-2 or TRBV6-3 with TRBJ1-5; D is ambiguous. This CDR3 has 13 amino acids. V dropped 6 bases and J dropped 2 bases, with 8 bases sitting between them. Germline CDR1 reads MNHEY; CDR2 reads SVGEGT. For the CDR3, the DNA is TGTGCCAGCAGCCCCGACGGCAATCAGCCCCAGCATTTT. Its translation is CASSPDGNQPQHF.

This clonotype was recorded many times. V gene TRBV3-1 combines with J gene TRBJ2-1, with TRBD2 matching over 9 bases. V lost 3 bases to trimming and J lost 2 bases; unmatched junction nucleotides: 5. This CDR3 has 16 amino acids. From germline, CDR1 is LGHDT and CDR2 YNNKEL (reference sequence). CDR3 in DNA: TGTGCCAGCAGCCAGCGGGGGGGCCCCACCTACAATGAGCAGTTCTTC. As protein: CASSQRGGPTYNEQFF.

In this sample, this clonotype turned up a few times. The J gene is TRBJ2-7, the V gene TRBV6-2 or TRBV6-3, with TRBD1 identical over 10 bases. V lost 4 bases, J lost 4 bases, and 7 bases stayed unmatched. The CDR3 contains 15 residues. Germline-derived CDR1 and CDR2 are MNHEY and SVGEGT. The CDR3 here is CASSSGQGSRYEQYV. In DNA form, the CDR3 reads TGTGCCAGCAGTTCGGGACAGGGGAGTAGGTACGAGCAGTACGTC.

The sample holds a few counts of this clonotype. The chain has TRBV7-9 and TRBJ2-3, with 7 bases that match TRBD2. The trim removed 1 base at V and 5 bases at J, leaving 3 bases unmatched. The germline gives CDR1 SEHNR, CDR2 FQNEAQ (reference sequence). This CDR3 has 14 amino acids. This chain's CDR3 is CASSLDGGEDTQYF. DNA of the CDR3: TGTGCCAGCAGCTTAGATGGGGGGGAAGATACGCAGTATTTT.